Listed below are T cell receptor beta chains from one sample, sequenced in a study of cytomegalovirus exposure and HLA in healthy donors. The assay was immunoSEQ multiplex PCR, and TCRdb's table has in-frame clones only and misses some. The sample yields more than 85,000 clones, approximately 88% seen once. The sequencing sample was made of PBMCs. The receptors derive from a woman between 25 and 40 years old in good health and CMV-seropositive. Each CDR3 is given with its conserved first and last residue. The order of the fields is V gene, J gene, D gene, clone size, CDR3 protein, CDR3 DNA. A D gene is named only where the DNA matches it firmly. Clone size appears in some rows only: once, few, many, or a class for an expanded clone.

v_gene: TRBV2
j_gene: TRBJ2-3
d_gene: TRBD2
abundance: .
CDR3aa: CASSRAGGPTDTQYF
CDR3nt: TGTGCCAGCAGCCGAGCGGGAGGACCCACAGATACGCAGTATTTT

v_gene: TRBV5-5
j_gene: TRBJ2-7
d_gene: .
abundance: .
CDR3aa: CASSLGTGAYEQYF
CDR3nt: TGTGCCAGCAGCTTGGGAACGGGGGCCTACGAGCAGTACTTC

v_gene: TRBV27
j_gene: TRBJ2-3
d_gene: .
abundance: .
CDR3aa: CASRHLGPDTQYF
CDR3nt: TGTGCCAGCAGACACCTGGGCCCAGATACGCAGTATTTT

v_gene: TRBV2
j_gene: TRBJ2-1
d_gene: TRBD1
abundance: .
CDR3aa: CASSEDRQGRTKNEQFF
CDR3nt: TGTGCCAGCAGTGAAGATAGACAGGGCCGAACCAAAAATGAGCAGTTCTTC

v_gene: TRBV7-2
j_gene: TRBJ1-2
d_gene: .
abundance: .
CDR3aa: CASSLGVGAQGYTF
CDR3nt: TGTGCCAGCAGCTTAGGTGTGGGGGCGCAAGGCTACACCTTC

v_gene: TRBV28
j_gene: TRBJ1-2
d_gene: .
abundance: .
CDR3aa: CASSVGVWGYGYTF
CDR3nt: TGTGCCAGCTCGGTAGGGGTCTGGGGCTATGGCTACACCTTC

v_gene: TRBV6-6
j_gene: TRBJ1-6
d_gene: TRBD1
abundance: few
CDR3aa: CASSYEGQGYSPLHF
CDR3nt: TGTGCCAGCAGTTACGAGGGACAGGGATATTCACCCCTCCACTTT

v_gene: TRBV5-4
j_gene: TRBJ2-1
d_gene: TRBD1
abundance: .
CDR3aa: CASSLVGQGLLGQFF
CDR3nt: TGTGCCAGCAGCTTAGTTGGACAGGGGCTCCTGGGGCAGTTCTTC

v_gene: TRBV28
j_gene: TRBJ2-4
d_gene: .
abundance: .
CDR3aa: CASRRTGLKNIQYF
CDR3nt: TGTGCCAGCAGGAGGACAGGACTAAAAAACATTCAGTACTTC

v_gene: TRBV28
j_gene: TRBJ2-7
d_gene: .
abundance: .
CDR3aa: CASKQGPGNYEQYF
CDR3nt: TGTGCCAGCAAACAGGGCCCGGGGAACTACGAGCAGTACTTC

v_gene: TRBV6-5
j_gene: TRBJ1-2
d_gene: .
abundance: .
CDR3aa: CASGPAGRRWGYTF
CDR3nt: TGTGCCAGCGGCCCGGCGGGACGACGGTGGGGCTACACCTTC

v_gene: TRBV15
j_gene: TRBJ1-1
d_gene: .
abundance: .
CDR3aa: CATSREGPGAFF
CDR3nt: TGTGCCACCAGCAGAGAGGGCCCCGGAGCTTTCTTT

v_gene: TRBV6-6
j_gene: TRBJ1-1
d_gene: .
abundance: once
CDR3aa: CASRAPTGTVTEAFF
CDR3nt: TGTGCCAGCAGAGCCCCCACAGGTACGGTCACTGAAGCTTTCTTT

v_gene: TRBV9
j_gene: TRBJ1-4
d_gene: TRBD1
abundance: .
CDR3aa: CASSVTGTVGEKLFF
CDR3nt: TGTGCCAGCAGCGTAACCGGGACAGTTGGGGAAAAACTGTTTTTT